A selection of T cell receptor beta chains follows, all from one sample in a study of T cell changes during pregnancy in multiple sclerosis. The protocol was immunoSEQ multiplex PCR, while the TCRdb copy is restricted to in-frame clones and leaves out a portion. The data show roughly 40,000 clones, around 94% seen once. Sequencing was performed on peripheral blood, taken in the third trimester of pregnancy. Receptor source: a female donor with multiple sclerosis, enrolled in a pregnancy study. The CDR3 runs from the conserved cysteine through the conserved F or W. The D gene is left open where the match is weak. Part of the rows lack a size; the others show once, few, many or a class for expanded clones.

V	size	D	J	DNA	CDR3
TRBV27	once	TRBD2	TRBJ2-5	TGTGCCAGCAGTCTACTAAACCCCTCGGGGGGACAAGAGACCCAGTACTTC	CASSLLNPSGGQETQYF
TRBV4-3	NA	TRBD2	TRBJ2-1	TGCGCCAGCAGCCAAGATTTGAGGCGGGGGTACAATGAGCAGTTCTTC	CASSQDLRRGYNEQFF
TRBV5-1	NA	TRBD1	TRBJ2-1	TGCGCCAGCAGCTCGACAGGGCCATCCTACAATGAGCAGTTCTTC	CASSSTGPSYNEQFF
TRBV29-1	once	NA	TRBJ1-1	TGCAGCGTTGCGAGGGGGAGCACTGAAGCTTTCTTT	CSVARGSTEAFF
TRBV11-3	NA	NA	TRBJ1-6	TGTGCCAGCAGCTCAAAAGACTGGACTGGTTCACCCCTCCACTTT	CASSSKDWTGSPLHF
TRBV7-6	NA	NA	TRBJ2-7	TGTGCCAGCAGCTTGTCGTGGAGTGCCTACGAGCAGTACTTC	CASSLSWSAYEQYF
TRBV27	NA	TRBD1	TRBJ1-5	TGTGCCAGCAGTTTTACAGGGGGCAATCAGCCCCAGCATTTT	CASSFTGGNQPQHF
TRBV27	NA	TRBD1	TRBJ1-1	TGTGCCAGCAGTTTAAATGGGTACAGGGGGCATAACACTGAAGCTTTCTTT	CASSLNGYRGHNTEAFF
TRBV19	NA	NA	TRBJ2-7	TGTGCCAGTAGTACCACCCCTAGCGTTACCTCCGAGCAGTACTTC	CASSTTPSVTSEQYF
TRBV14	NA	TRBD1	TRBJ2-7	TGTGCCAGCAGCCAAGATGGGACAGGGGCGAGGGAGCAGTACTTC	CASSQDGTGAREQYF
TRBV5-6	NA	NA	TRBJ2-7	TGTGCCAGCAGCTTGGGGACTGACGGGCCCTACGAGCAGTACTTC	CASSLGTDGPYEQYF
TRBV11-2	NA	TRBD1	TRBJ2-6	TGTGCCAGCAGCAGCTTACAGGGGCACCCGACAACTAACGTCCTGACTTTC	CASSSLQGHPTTNVLTF
TRBV27	few	NA	TRBJ1-1	TGTGCCAGCAGTTTATCCCGGGGGACTGAAGCTTTCTTT	CASSLSRGTEAFF
TRBV7-3	NA	NA	TRBJ2-2	TGTGCCAGCCCCCACTATTCGGGAGAAAACACCGGGGAGCTGTTTTTT	CASPHYSGENTGELFF
TRBV5-6	NA	NA	TRBJ1-5	TGTGCCAGCAGCCGGGAGGATAGCAATCAGCCCCAGCATTTT	CASSREDSNQPQHF
TRBV11-2	NA	NA	TRBJ2-7	TGTGCCAGCAGCCACTACTACGAGCAGTACTTC	CASSHYYEQYF